The entry that follows covers one TCR beta chain sequence. Its antigen is not identified. The data are from a study of cytomegalovirus exposure and HLA in healthy donors. Per germline, CDR1 MNHEY and CDR2 SMNVEV (reference sequence). V lost 5 bases and J 2 bases, leaving 6 bases between the germline ends. This CDR3 contains 13 residues. Generated by immunoSEQ multiplex PCR, the TCRdb table keeps only in-frame clones and is missing some. Of approximately 270,000 clones listed, roughly 84% are singletons. Study-level results: Later, an analysis found that TCR clusters from the first cohort tended to co-occur in the 110 or so validation repertoires.

Sequences were obtained from PBMCs. The clonotype originates from a man aged 18 to 29 in good health and CMV-seropositive. The chain couples TRBV27 to TRBJ2-2; D is unresolved. The CDR3 coding sequence is TGTGCCAGCAGTCGAAGAAACACCGGGGAGCTGTTTTTT. Translated, it gives CASSRRNTGELFF.